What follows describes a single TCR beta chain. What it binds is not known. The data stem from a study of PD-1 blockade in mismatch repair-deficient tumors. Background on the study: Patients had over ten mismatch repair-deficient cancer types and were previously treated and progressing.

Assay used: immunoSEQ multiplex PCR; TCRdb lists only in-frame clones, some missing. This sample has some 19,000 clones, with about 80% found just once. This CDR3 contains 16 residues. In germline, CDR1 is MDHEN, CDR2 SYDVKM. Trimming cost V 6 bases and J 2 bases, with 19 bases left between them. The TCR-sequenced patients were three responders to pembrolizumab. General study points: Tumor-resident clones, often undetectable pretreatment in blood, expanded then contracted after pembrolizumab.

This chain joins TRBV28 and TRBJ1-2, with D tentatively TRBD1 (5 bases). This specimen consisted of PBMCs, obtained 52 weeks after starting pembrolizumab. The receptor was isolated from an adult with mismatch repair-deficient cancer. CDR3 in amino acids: CASRSRVDKVNYGYTF. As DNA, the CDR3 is TGTGCCAGCAGATCCCGGGTGGACAAAGTAAACTATGGCTACACCTTC.